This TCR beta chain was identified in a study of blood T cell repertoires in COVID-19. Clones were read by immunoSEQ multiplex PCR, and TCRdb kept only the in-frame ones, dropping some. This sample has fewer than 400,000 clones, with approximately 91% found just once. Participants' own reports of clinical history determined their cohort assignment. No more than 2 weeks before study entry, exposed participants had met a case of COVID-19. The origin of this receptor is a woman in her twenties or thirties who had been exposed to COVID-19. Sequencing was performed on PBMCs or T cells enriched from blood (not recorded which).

CDR3 residues: CASSLPGTGANEQFF. Written as DNA, the CDR3 is TGTGCCAGCAGCTTACCCGGGACAGGGGCCAATGAGCAGTTCTTC. The gene calls are TRBV5-6 and TRBJ2-1; the match to TRBD1 covers 10 bases. There are 15 residues in the CDR3. Germline CDR1 and CDR2: SGHDT and YYEEEE. V trimming: 2 bases; J trimming: 6 bases; junction bases outside the gene matches: 5.